This TCR beta chain was sequenced for a study of shared clonotypes between healthy human individuals (dated by TCRdb to about 2020). With respect to the entire study: A few men and a couple of women, aged 18 to 49 years, made up the cohort. For each donor, CD4 naive and CD4 memory were each run on three plates, CD8 naive on two plates, and CD8 memory on one plate. To estimate repertoire size and how much clonotype sharing occurs between individuals, the study deeply sequenced the blood TCR repertoires of roughly 5 healthy adults. To increase sequencing depth and limit assay-specific biases, TCR repertoire library preparation and sequencing were carried out by different laboratories using diverse techniques. Each donor's leukapheresis produced roughly between roughly 0.85 and 10 billion PBMCs.

Concerning this clone itself: It lacks a known antigen. No base quality values were provided; no much bigger clone lies one nucleotide off.

Donors were healthy HIV-negative adults with no recently reported acute infections or vaccinations. Only Caucasian adults living in Nashville, Tennessee, USA were represented among the donors. CD4+ T cells were enriched by magnetic negative selection, after which naive cells were positively selected on CD45RA and the negative fraction was taken as the memory subset. Blood was collected by leukapheresis, and PBMCs were isolated by Ficoll-Histopaque density gradient centrifugation and then cryopreserved in liquid nitrogen vapor phase. Purity and quantity of every magnetically sorted T cell population were checked by analytical flow cytometry. Genomic DNA was isolated from every sorted fraction and measured by UV absorbance on a Nanodrop 2000c. The paper as a whole reports these results and caveats: Higher generation probabilities were observed for clonotypes shared by all four sorted-subset donors than for non-shared clonotypes. Across four donors, approximately 4.9% of naive CD4, 3% to 3.5% of naive CD8, around 2.5% of memory CD4, and about 0.44% of memory CD8 clonotypes were shared. Because the study included only a small number of donors, the genetic and exposure-history diversity represented was limited. Naive subsets generally had larger estimated clonotype richness than memory subsets did. Based on pairwise subsampling, the degree of clonotype sharing among donors was expected to be affected by sequencing depth. Sampling was restricted to blood, and TCR repertoires in tissues likely differ from the TCR repertoires found in blood. Rarefaction of sorted-subset datasets indicated incomplete sequencing despite the large sequencing depth.

Using the deep immunoSEQ assay, multiplex PCR amplified TCR CDR3 regions from genomic DNA. For each cell subset, the extracted genomic DNA was distributed evenly across all wells of several immunoSEQ 96-well plates, and each plate served as one replicate. For sorted subsets, around 0.2 ug genomic DNA, equal to some 30,000 T cell genomes, was loaded into each replicate PCR. Purified libraries were quantified with a Qubit 3.0 fluorometer, sized on a Bioanalyzer 2100, and re-quantified with the KAPA Library Quantification kit. Every immunoSEQ 96-well plate was sequenced on a dedicated single-read 150-cycle Illumina NextSeq 550 flow cell. Processing in the source paper ran as follows. Because the immunoSEQ output held only junctional sequences and lacked quality scores, the filtering could not match the filtering applied to full-length reads. To assign V/J genes and CDR3, sequences were annotated against IMGT germline references using PyIR, a Python wrapper for IgBLAST v1.9. Reads were filtered out if the reads had weak V/J assignments (E-value above 1e-6), no CDR3, stop codons, out-of-frame junctions, or ambiguous translated residues. A V3J clonotype was defined by an identical inferred V gene, J gene, and CDR3 amino acid sequence. Percentage overlap between repertoires was computed as shared unique clonotypes divided by the size of the smaller repertoire. Repertoire richness was assessed with RTK rarefaction, the Chao1 estimator, and Recon v2.1 estimates of unobserved clonotypes. Generation probabilities were computed with OLGA for all TCRbeta clonotypes obtained by the gDNA method from several donors. TCRdb carries this immuneACCESS record with in-frame sequences only. Its versions omit some clonotypes, under half of them owing to an unresolved V gene in the studies checked, with the rest unexplained. That table gives V, J and clone size, and the DNA gave D and trimming. The sample has more than 500,000 clones on record, 95% to 97% of them singletons. The top ten clonotypes cover about 0.059% of the sample.

The CDR3, from cysteine to phenylalanine, totals 16 residues. CDR3 DNA only is kept here, 48 bases in frame from base 1. V is shortened by 6 bases, J by 3 bases, and the region joining them spans 21 bases. CDR1 and CDR2 are read off the germline V gene as MDHEN and SYDVKM. Recombination linked TRBV28 to TRBJ2-7; the D gene is unclear. Sequencing was performed on naive CD4+ T cells sorted from blood. Read against the paper, the sample's cell subset or site label means: CD45RA+ positively selected. The origin of this receptor is a woman aged 30 to 39 in good health. This receptor has the CDR3 CASRSASAGEDYEQYF. The DNA reads as follows: TGTGCCAGCAGGTCCGCCTCGGCAGGAGAAGACTACGAGCAGTACTTC. With the portions outside the CDR3 filled from the reference TRBV28 and TRBJ2-7 genes, the complete variable region becomes DVKVTQSSRYLVKRTGEKVFLECVQDMDHENMFWYRQDPGLGLRLIYFSYDVKMKEKGDIPEGYSVSREKKERFSLILESASTNQTSMYLCASRSASAGEDYEQYFGPGTRLTVT.